A selection of T cell receptor beta chains follows, all from one sample in a study of cytomegalovirus exposure and HLA in healthy donors. Produced via immunoSEQ multiplex PCR; TCRdb's table is partial and in-frame only. The sample carries 210,000 or so clones, roughly 83% recorded once. The sequenced material came from PBMCs. Source of these receptors: a boy aged 2 to 10 in good health and CMV-seronegative. The CDR3 runs from the conserved cysteine through the conserved F or W.

j_call	v_call	cdr3_aa
TRBJ2-1	TRBV30	CATGARGNEQFF
TRBJ1-5	TRBV6-5	CASSYSSRGPGQPQHF
TRBJ1-5	TRBV6-1	CASRVGQSNQPQHF
TRBJ2-3	TRBV9	CASSPHARGPTDTQYF
TRBJ1-2	TRBV7-2	CASSRRTENYGYTF
TRBJ2-5	TRBV19	CASSRRGPLLETQYF
TRBJ2-5	TRBV5-1	CASILSGGSGETQYF
TRBJ1-6	TRBV9	CASSERTADYSPLHF
TRBJ2-1	TRBV7-9	CASSLGGLANEQFF
TRBJ1-2	TRBV27	CASSLSAARSYGYTF
TRBJ2-1	TRBV6-5	CASSSGTGDYNEQFF
TRBJ1-1	TRBV19	CASSIGPTGTEAFF
TRBJ2-7	TRBV6-1	CASSPGLDYEQYF
TRBJ1-1	TRBV5-5	CASSLRDRPNTEAFF
TRBJ2-7	TRBV10-3	CAISRDYDNSYEQYF
TRBJ2-2	TRBV7-8	CASRWDRANTGELFF
TRBJ2-5	TRBV19	CASSSLGRETQYF
TRBJ2-1	TRBV6-5	CASSGGISYYNEQFF
TRBJ2-3	TRBV6-5	CASSYSASGTDTQYF
TRBJ2-7	TRBV7-2	CASSLGLAGHGYEQYF
TRBJ2-4	TRBV4-1	CASSDFRGGREAQNIQYF
TRBJ2-1	TRBV4-2	CASSQLTSGGIDEQFF
TRBJ2-2	TRBV25-1	CASSELGVAGELFF
TRBJ2-7	TRBV27	CASSPTGIEQYF
TRBJ1-4	TRBV5-1	CASSQGVTNEKLFF
TRBJ1-2	TRBV30	CAWSGGGYGYTF
TRBJ1-2	TRBV9	CASSEDRGLCGYTF
TRBJ1-1	TRBV4-1	CASSHTLRGAATEAFF
TRBJ2-2	TRBV6-5	CASSYGGSAGELFF
TRBJ2-1	TRBV15	CATSRRDRDEQFF
TRBJ2-1	TRBV7-9	CASSLSGKSSYNEQFF
TRBJ2-1	TRBV2	CASTASGSRNEQFF
TRBJ2-5	TRBV5-1	CASGGEGQETQYF
TRBJ1-2	TRBV5-6	CASSLGQGDGYTF
TRBJ1-2	TRBV6-1	CASLSYGYTF
TRBJ1-6	TRBV7-2	CASSLVGTGGSPLHF
TRBJ1-5	TRBV7-9	CASSLVAGGDQPQHF
TRBJ2-4	TRBV6-1	CASSELGPGWGVEYF
TRBJ2-5	TRBV13	CASSLMGNAQGRDQETQYF
TRBJ2-1	TRBV30	CAWIRPHGGEQFF
TRBJ1-5	TRBV19	CASSISYSNQPQHF
TRBJ1-3	TRBV6-6	CASSYRGEGTGNTIYF
TRBJ2-3	TRBV7-9	CASSSQGSTDTQYF
TRBJ1-1	TRBV27	CASSQTSSSNTEAFF
TRBJ2-1	TRBV5-1	CASSLEGSGVYNEQFF
TRBJ2-2	TRBV7-9	CASTGTSGSKNTGELFF
TRBJ1-1	TRBV6-1	CASSNGGEGLTEAFF
TRBJ2-1	TRBV7-9	CASSFPEEGYSEQFF
TRBJ2-7	TRBV7-3	CASSLNGNRGYEQYF
TRBJ1-2	TRBV6-5	CASSYVRGNYGYTF
TRBJ2-1	TRBV7-9	CASGRTSYNEQFF
TRBJ1-1	TRBV7-9	CASSPPYRSEAFF